Below, one T cell receptor beta chain is given with its context. This record belongs to a study of blood T cell repertoires in COVID-19. The wider study: The study drew acute and convalescent COVID-19 samples from the United States, Italy and Spain. Sources were T cells, B-cell-depleted T cells, or PBMCs; the material itself was cDNA or gDNA.

CDR3 length: 15 residues. Germline CDR1 reads SGDLS; CDR2 reads YYNGEE. V was shortened by 6 bases and J by 0 bases, with 13 bases between the two germline ends. Across 20 to 25 US areas, participants ranged in age from about 18 to 90 years. Authors' processing steps: Amplification of reference gene primers was used by the study to estimate nucleated cell counts. Only in-frame clones appear in the TCRdb table, and some are missing; sequencing was by immunoSEQ multiplex PCR. That table supplies the V and J calls and clone size; D and trimming were determined from the DNA. The sample has 250,000 to 300,000 clones, roughly 93% seen once; the top ten hold approximately 2.5%.

The sequenced material came from PBMCs or T cells enriched from blood (not recorded which). The rearrangement links TRBV9 to TRBJ1-3, with a possible D match to TRBD1 (5 bases). The clonotype comes from a woman aged 40-49 years with acute COVID-19. In DNA form, the CDR3 reads TGTGCCAGCAACCCCGCAGGGCTCTCTGGAAACACCATATATTTT. Its translation: CASNPAGLSGNTIYF.